This entry describes one TCR beta chain. In the original analysis: The assay estimated nucleated cells by amplifying reference gene primers. The repertoire was sequenced with immunoSEQ multiplex PCR; TCRdb's copy has only in-frame clones and lacks some. V and J calls and clone size are given by that table; D and trimming were obtained from the DNA. The table shows roughly 250,000 clones, with just under 85% occurring only once. This sample is drawn from a study of blood T cell repertoires in COVID-19. For the study at large: The United States, Italy and Spain provided the acute and convalescent COVID-19 samples. T cells, B-cell-depleted T cells, or PBMCs supplied cDNA or gDNA.

The source is a woman older than 75 with acute or convalescent COVID-19. Sequencing used peripheral blood.

The CDR3 is CASSALAGQRYGYTF. CDR3 DNA: TGTGCCAGTAGTGCCCTTGCAGGACAGCGCTATGGCTACACCTTC. This chain uses TRBV19 with TRBJ1-2; TRBD1 might be the D (6 bases). This CDR3 comprises 15 residues. V gave up 5 bases and J gave up 4 bases, with 17 bases separating them. The germline CDR1 and CDR2 sequences are LNHDA and SQIVND (reference sequence).